This TCR beta chain originates from a study of blood T cell repertoires in COVID-19. Profiling relied on immunoSEQ multiplex PCR, and the TCRdb table lists in-frame clones only, not all of them. The data contain about 150,000 clones, around 90% of them singletons. The specimen sequenced was peripheral blood. This TCR was recovered from a woman aged 60-70 years with active or convalescent COVID-19.

The CDR3 is CASRGQGSSYEQYF. In DNA form, the CDR3 reads TGTGCCAGCAGGGGACAGGGTTCCTCCTACGAGCAGTACTTC. V gene TRBV2 combines with J gene TRBJ2-7, with 9 nucleotides matching TRBD1. J was trimmed by 0 bases and V by 6 bases; bases with no gene match: 3. Germline V lookup: CDR1 SNHLY, CDR2 FYNNEI. The CDR3 is 14 amino acids.